The 9 T cell receptor beta chains listed next were all sequenced from one sample in a study of neoadjuvant anti-PD-1 for oral cavity cancer (dated by TCRdb to about 2021). Libraries were made using the immunoSEQ multiplex PCR assay. TCRdb re-hosts the immuneACCESS table, in-frame sequences only. Its copies lack some clones; in the studies checked, an unresolved V gene accounts for under half of them, and the cause for the rest is not known. This sample is represented by approximately 74,000 clones; about four fifths of them were singletons. 2.5% to 4% of the sample is taken by the ten largest. The sample's time point label, decoded: before neoadjuvant nivolumab. The source was PBMCs, collected before nivolumab (anti-PD-1) treatment. These receptors all stem from a person aged 35-79 years with oral cavity squamous cell carcinoma.

The V and J genes are TRBV9 and TRBJ2-3, with TRBD2 matching over 9 bases. Trimming cost V 5 bases and J 2 bases; bases outside gene matches: 6. Germline V gives CDR1 SGDLS, CDR2 YYNGEE. The CDR3 contains 15 residues. This chain's CDR3 is CASRGPSGTTDTQYF. In DNA form, the CDR3 reads TGTGCCAGCAGAGGCCCTAGCGGGACCACAGATACGCAGTATTTT.

The chain has TRBV5-8 and TRBJ1-5; D gene uncertain. CDR3 length: 15 residues. From germline, CDR1 is SGHTS and CDR2 YDEGEE. Trimming stripped 0 bases from V and 1 base from J, with 8 bases between. The CDR3 DNA follows: TGTGCCAGCAGCTTGGGACCGGAAAGCAATCAGCCCCAGCATTTT. This sequence encodes CASSLGPESNQPQHF. Combining the CDR3 with reference TRBV5-8 and TRBJ1-5 gives the whole variable domain EAGVTQSPTHLIKTRGQQATLRCSPISGHTSVYWYQQALGLGLQFLLWYDEGEERNRGNFPPRFSGRQFPNYSSELNVNALELEDSALYLCASSLGPESNQPQHFGDGTRLSIL.

This clone was detected a few times. V gene TRBV5-4 combines with J gene TRBJ2-2, with D perhaps TRBD2 (7 bases). CDR3 length: 17 residues. In germline, CDR1 is SGHNT, CDR2 YYREEE (reference sequence). Trimming cost V 0 bases and J 0 bases, with 12 bases left between them. The CDR3 sequence: CASSLATGGSNTGELFF. In nucleotides, the CDR3 is TGTGCCAGCAGCTTGGCGACGGGGGGCTCGAACACCGGGGAGCTGTTTTTT.

The chain links TRBV5-6 to TRBJ2-7, with TRBD2 as a possible D gene (6 bases). The V end lost 0 bases, the J end lost 6 bases, and 13 bases lay between the germline ends. Germline CDR1 is SGHDT and CDR2 is YYEEEE. The CDR3 runs to 14 residues. CDR3 DNA: TGTGCCAGCAGCTTGGGATCCGGGGGTAGCGAGCAGTACTTC. Its translation: CASSLGSGGSEQYF.

V usage is TRBV30 and J usage is TRBJ2-7; the match to TRBD2 covers 13 bases. The CDR3 has 13 amino acids. Germline CDR1 and CDR2: GTSNPN and SVGIG (reference sequence). V lost 8 bases and J lost 4; bases outside the gene matches: 5. The CDR3 region is CASRTSGSYEQYF. CDR3 coding DNA: TGTGCCAGCCGGACTAGCGGGAGTTACGAGCAGTACTTC.

This clone was found once. The V and J genes are TRBV30 and TRBJ2-3; D gene unclear. CDR1 is GTSNPN, CDR2 SVGIG, per germline (reference sequence). Trimming removed 7 bases at V and 7 bases at J, with 12 bases between. The CDR3 has 11 amino acids. The DNA of the CDR3 is TGTGCCTTTGTCCCCCTGAATACGCAGTATTTT. Encoded protein: CAFVPLNTQYF.

V and J are TRBV5-5 and TRBJ2-5; maybe TRBD1 (6 bases). Germline V lookup: CDR1 SGHKS, CDR2 YYEKEE (reference sequence). The V end was cut by 2 bases, the J end by 11 bases, with 19 bases between. CDR3 length equals 14 residues. The CDR3 nucleotides read TGTGCCAGCAGCTTCACCCAACAGGGCTTGGAGCAGTACTTC. The encoded protein is CASSFTQQGLEQYF.

This chain links TRBV7-2 with TRBJ1-1; D gene uncertain. CDR1 is SGHTA and CDR2 is FQGNSA in the germline V gene. V was shortened by 1 base and J by 2 bases, with 11 bases between the two germline ends. The CDR3 has 15 amino acids. This CDR3 is CASSLVGGANTEAFF. CDR3 bases: TGTGCCAGCAGCTTAGTTGGAGGAGCTAACACTGAAGCTTTCTTT.

Remarks on this clone: A much bigger clone sits one base away, suggesting this may be a read error. The chain joins TRBV5-1 to TRBJ2-2; D is unresolved. V lost 1 base, J lost 1 base, and 5 bases lay in between. Per germline, CDR1 SGHRS and CDR2 YFSETQ. The CDR3 runs to 14 residues. CDR3 sequence reads: CASSLRGNTGELFF. The CDR3 DNA is TGCGCCAGCAGCTTGCGAGGGAACACCGGGGAGCTGTTTTTT.